The 21 T cell receptor beta chains below come from one sample, sequenced in a study of brain metastases from non-small cell lung cancer. The method was immunoSEQ multiplex PCR; TCRdb's version includes in-frame clones alone and lacks a portion of them. The repertoire consists of approximately 400 clones, with roughly 86% occurring once and the leading ten covering 25% to 35%. Input material: tissue from a brain metastasis. The receptors stem from a donor aged 40 or over with non-small cell lung cancer.

This clone was detected a few times. The rearrangement uses TRBV7-9 and TRBJ1-2; possibly TRBD1 for D (6 bases). The CDR3 is 16 amino acids. CDR1 is SEHNR and CDR2 is FQNEAQ in the germline V gene (reference sequence). V shed 0 bases and J shed 4 bases, with 15 bases lying between them. CDR3 protein: CASSLALGGHIYGYTF. CDR3 DNA: TGTGCCAGCAGCTTAGCGCTGGGGGGGCATATCTATGGCTACACCTTC.

This chain uses TRBV7-2 with TRBJ1-1, with TRBD1 matching over 7 bases. Germline lookup yields CDR1 SGHTA and CDR2 FQGNSA. With 2 bases clipped from V and 1 base from J, the junction kept 13 bases outside the gene matches. This CDR3 contains 18 residues. The CDR3 region is CASSLHPYGTVGNTEAFF. DNA for the CDR3: TGTGCCAGCAGCTTACATCCATACGGGACAGTCGGGAACACTGAAGCTTTCTTT.

There are a few counts of this clone. The rearrangement joins TRBV7-3 to TRBJ2-1; D might be TRBD1 or TRBD2, each matching 5 bases. The V end was cut by 0 bases, the J end by 15 bases, with 15 bases between. The CDR3 loop spans 13 amino acids. CDR1 SGHTA and CDR2 FQGTGA come from the germline V gene. The CDR3 protein is CASSLTGTAQLFF. The CDR3 DNA sequence: TGTGCCAGCAGCTTAACGGGGACGGCCCAGCTGTTCTTC. Combining the CDR3 with reference TRBV7-3 and TRBJ2-1 gives the whole variable domain GAGVSQTPSNKVTEKGKYVELRCDPISGHTALYWYRQSLGQGPEFLIYFQGTGAADDSGLPNDRFFAVRPEGSVSTLKIQRTERGDSAVYLCASSLTGTAQLFFGPGTRLTVL.

This rearrangement joins TRBV6-6 to TRBJ2-2; D call uncertain. The V gene lost 5 bases and the J gene lost 0 bases, with 25 bases spanning the gap. The germline V gene encodes CDR1 MNHNY and CDR2 SVGAGI (reference sequence). This CDR3 contains 20 residues. The CDR3: CASSRPILSWPWANTGELFF. The DNA of the CDR3 is TGTGCCAGCAGTCGACCCATCCTGTCCTGGCCCTGGGCGAACACCGGGGAGCTGTTTTTT.

This chain joins TRBV2 and TRBJ2-7; maybe TRBD2 (6 bases). This CDR3 contains 13 residues. The germline V gene has CDR1 SNHLY and CDR2 FYNNEI. The ends were cut back, 4 bases at V and 6 bases at J, with 13 bases in the middle. CDR3 DNA sequence: TGTGCCAGCAGTGTGTCCGGGGGTGGCGAGCAGTACTTC. This encodes CASSVSGGGEQYF.

This chain links TRBV29-1 with TRBJ2-5; D remains unclear. Trimming cost V 4 bases and J 4 bases, with 10 bases left between them. Germline V CDR1 and CDR2: SQVTM, ANQGSEA. CDR3 length: 12 residues. Written as DNA, the CDR3 is TGCAGCGTTGTGTACGCCCGAGAGACCCAGTACTTC. Translated, it gives CSVVYARETQYF.

The J gene is TRBJ1-2, the V gene TRBV10-2, with 8 bases fitting TRBD1. CDR1 and CDR2 (germline): WSHSY, SAAADI. The length of the CDR3 is 15 residues. The trim removed 3 bases at V and 2 bases at J, leaving 5 bases unmatched. CDR3: CASSDPGGGNYGYTF. The CDR3 coding sequence is TGCGCCAGCAGTGACCCAGGGGGCGGGAACTATGGCTACACCTTC.

The chain is built from TRBV10-3 and TRBJ1-5, with D perhaps TRBD1 (6 bases). The CDR3 covers 14 residues. Trimming took off 3 bases at V and 7 bases at J, with 13 bases between the two ends. Germline V gene data show CDR1 as ENHRY and CDR2 as SYGVKD. The CDR3, as DNA: TGTGCCATCAGTGATGGCCAGGGGAGACAGCCCCAGCATTTT. It encodes CAISDGQGRQPQHF.

Written as DNA, the CDR3 is TGTGCCAGCAAGAACGGGGGGACGGTAGACTACGAGCAGTACTTC. Translating it yields CASKNGGTVDYEQYF. The chain is built from TRBV6-4 and TRBJ2-7; TRBD2 aligns across 7 bases. Germline V lookup: CDR1 MRHNA, CDR2 SNTAGT. There are 15 residues in the CDR3. With 7 bases clipped from V and 3 bases from J, the junction kept 12 bases outside the gene matches.

The chain employs TRBV19 and TRBJ2-5, with 8 positions matching TRBD1. The CDR3 contains 15 residues. V trimming: 5 bases; J trimming: 3 bases; junction bases outside the gene matches: 8. Germline V lookup: CDR1 LNHDA, CDR2 SQIVND (reference sequence). The CDR3 nucleotides read TGTGCCAGTAGTCCCCGGGACAGGAGTAAAGAGACCCAGTACTTC. Encoded protein: CASSPRDRSKETQYF.

This chain uses TRBV28 with TRBJ1-2, with 9 bases aligning to TRBD1. Germline trimming cut 10 bases from V and 2 bases from J; bases unmatched to any gene: 2. Germline V gene lookup returns CDR1 MDHEN and CDR2 SYDVKM. CDR3 length: 12 amino acids. CDR3 region: CATGTGNYGYTF. In nucleotides, the CDR3 is TGTGCCACCGGGACAGGGAACTATGGCTACACCTTC.

The rearrangement links TRBV15 to TRBJ2-2; D may be TRBD1 (6 bases). The V and J ends lost 3 bases and 6 bases respectively, with 8 bases between them. The CDR3 sequence is 13 residues long. Germline V gene sequence: CDR1 LNHNV, CDR2 YYDKDF (reference sequence). CDR3 residues: CATSRRGSGELFF. CDR3 coding DNA: TGTGCCACCAGCAGGAGGGGGTCCGGGGAGCTGTTTTTT.

The chain joins TRBV4-3 to TRBJ1-2, with D hard to call. The CDR3 spans 14 residues. The ends were cut back, 6 bases at V and 4 bases at J, with 15 bases in the middle. Germline assignment: CDR1 LGHNA and CDR2 YSLEER. The DNA for the CDR3 is TGCGCCAGCAGTCGGGATCTGTGGAGCTATGGCTACACCTTC. Residues: CASSRDLWSYGYTF.

J is TRBJ1-5 and V is TRBV18; the match to TRBD1 covers 7 bases. Per the germline V gene, CDR1 is KGHSH and CDR2 is LQKENI. Trimming cost V 3 bases and J 4 bases; bases outside gene matches: 6. The CDR3 consists of 15 residues. The CDR3 spells CASSPGQVTNQPQHF. DNA for the CDR3: TGTGCCAGCTCACCCGGACAGGTTACTAATCAGCCCCAGCATTTT.

This rearrangement joins TRBV4-1 to TRBJ2-5; 10 bases match TRBD2. Trimming cost V 0 bases and J 5 bases; bases outside gene matches: 6. The CDR3 length is 16 residues. Germline lookup yields CDR1 MGHRA and CDR2 YSYEKL. CDR3 bases: TGCGCCAGCAGCCAAGAGAAGCGGGGGGGCGGGGAGACCCAGTACTTC. Its protein product is CASSQEKRGGGETQYF.

On this clone: One junction end disagrees with the germline gene, perhaps due to a read error. The chain uses TRBV5-4 and TRBJ1-6; TRBD1 matches 12 bases. The CDR3 sequence is 16 residues long. The germline gives CDR1 SGHNT, CDR2 YYREEE (reference sequence). The CDR3, as DNA: TGTGCCAGCAGCCCGGGACAGGGGGCAAATAATTCACCTCTCCACTTT. Translating gives CASSPGQGANNSPLHF.

This clone occurred once. The chain joins TRBV3-1 (or the pseudogene TRBV3-2) to TRBJ2-5; 9 bases line up with TRBD2. The V and J ends lost 1 base and 2 bases, in that order; junction bases with no gene match: 5. The germline V gene has CDR1 LGHDT and CDR2 YNNKEL (reference sequence). The CDR3 extends over 16 amino acids. The CDR3 DNA reads TGTGCCAGCAGCCAAGCCCCGACTAGCGGTCAAGAGACCCAGTACTTC. Protein product: CASSQAPTSGQETQYF.

The chain is built from TRBV5-1 and TRBJ2-1, with 12 bases that match TRBD2. The CDR3 sequence is 16 residues long. V lost 4 bases, J lost 6 bases, and 8 bases stayed unmatched. Germline CDR1 SGHRS, CDR2 YFSETQ. The CDR3 reads CASSPLSGLAGNEQFF. In DNA, the CDR3 is TGCGCCAGCAGCCCCCTTTCGGGACTAGCGGGCAATGAGCAGTTCTTC.

The chain carries TRBV20-1 and TRBJ2-1; possible D gene TRBD2, 6 bases. From germline, CDR1 is DFQATT and CDR2 SNEGSKA (reference sequence). This CDR3 region has 11 residues. The CDR3 DNA reads TGCTCTAGCGAGAGTTTGGATGAGCAGTTCTTC. It specifies CSSESLDEQFF.

Of note for this clone: This may be a read error: a much more frequent sequence differs by one nucleotide. Within the sample, other DNA sequences also encode this same CDR3. The J gene is TRBJ2-1, the V gene TRBV5-1, with D possibly being TRBD2 (5 bases). Per the germline V gene, CDR1 is SGHRS and CDR2 is YFSETQ. The CDR3 is 14 amino acids. CDR3 amino acids: CASRSGETYNEQFF. The CDR3 DNA sequence: TGCGCCAGCAGGTCCGGGGAAACCTACAATGAACAGTTCTTC.

The rearrangement links TRBV19 to TRBJ2-6, with D unresolved. V was trimmed by 5 bases and J by 5 bases, leaving 22 bases between them. This CDR3 spans 18 amino acids. Per germline, CDR1 LNHDA and CDR2 SQIVND (reference sequence). The CDR3 DNA sequence: TGTGCCAGTAGTGGGCGCCCGACAAATCACAGTCGGGCCAACGTCCTGACTTTC. Amino acid sequence: CASSGRPTNHSRANVLTF.